One and the same sample provided the 6 T cell receptor beta chains below, sequenced in a study of post-analysis software for immune sequencing data. General study results and limits: Relative to controls, patients had five TRBV segments at higher frequency, with TRBV5-6, TRBV5-1 and TRBV20-1 among these.

Their antigen targets remain unknown. Unique molecular identifiers had been added to the TCR beta cDNA libraries. TCRdb processed the PCR reads anew with MiXCR; each CDR3 protein has one entry. The data show about 200,000 distinct CDR3 sequences, approximately 30% seen once. The sequencing input was blood. These receptors were taken from a girl aged 2-17 years with multiple sclerosis.

This clonotype was counted many times. The CDR3 region has the DNA TGCGCCAGCAGCATAAGCGGGGGGGCCTACAATGAGCAGTTCTTC. Translation gives CASSISGGAYNEQFF. V gene TRBV5-1 combines with J gene TRBJ2-1, with 10 positions matching TRBD2. Looked up from germline, CDR1 is SGHRS and CDR2 is YFSETQ. The CDR3 length is 15 residues. With 4 bases clipped from V and 2 bases from J, the junction kept 3 bases outside the gene matches.

With respect to this clonotype: A read error may explain this, as a much larger clone is one base away. The chain combines TRBV29-1 with TRBJ2-1, with TRBD1 matching 7 bases. V trimming: 3 bases; J trimming: 13 bases; junction bases outside the gene matches: 12. The CDR3 is 13 amino acids. Germline V lookup: CDR1 SQVTM, CDR2 ANQGSEA. The CDR3 DNA sequence: TGCAGCGTTGAGGCAGGGGGTTTGGAGACCCAGTTCTTC. Its protein is CSVEAGGLETQFF.

In its sample, this clonotype was seen many times. This sequence joins TRBV29-1 and TRBJ2-7; the D is unclear. V was trimmed by 5 bases and J by 5 bases, leaving 7 bases between them. The CDR3 is 10 amino acids. The germline gives CDR1 SQVTM, CDR2 ANQGSEA. CDR3 sequence: CSVYSHEQYF. The CDR3 coding sequence is TGCAGCGTTTACAGCCACGAGCAGTACTTC.

The chain links TRBV11-3 to TRBJ2-3; possibly TRBD1 for D (6 bases). Trimming took off 1 base at V and 3 bases at J, with 11 bases between the two ends. The CDR3 extends over 15 amino acids. CDR1 and CDR2 from the germline V gene are SGHNT and YENEEA. CDR3 sequence reads: CASSLATGFTDTQYF. The CDR3 nucleotides are TGTGCCAGCAGCTTAGCAACAGGGTTTACAGATACGCAGTATTTT.

This clonotype was observed a handful of times. The J gene is TRBJ1-1, the V gene TRBV10-3, with D uncertain. Between the trimmed V and J ends, which lost 7 bases and 1 base, there was a span of 13 bases. There are 14 residues in the CDR3. CDR1 is ENHRY and CDR2 is SYGVKD in the germline V gene. The CDR3 region has the DNA TGTGCCATCACTGAACTAGGTGGGAACACTGAAGCTTTCTTT. This translates into CAITELGGNTEAFF.

Notes on this clonotype: A clone one base away is much larger, so this may be a read error. The chain employs TRBV28 and TRBJ2-5; tentative D call: TRBD2 (5 bases). Germline V gene sequence: CDR1 MDHEN, CDR2 SYDVKM. CDR3 size: 12 residues. The CDR3 DNA reads TGTGTCAGCAGTTTTGGAGGAGAGACCCAGTACTTC. Amino acids: CVSSFGGETQYF.